This TCR beta chain was identified during a study of response to subunit inactivated influenza vaccine. MiXCR, run by TCRdb on the RT-PCR reads, gives a single entry per CDR3 protein. The table shows just under 550,000 distinct CDR3 sequences, with approximately 22% occurring only once. Germline V gives CDR1 MNHEY, CDR2 SVGAGI. CDR3 size: 15 residues. With 2 bases removed from V and 3 bases from J, the gap between germline ends came to 10 bases. These same records also appear under a second study, on T cells expressing NK-cell markers. That report adds: It was by 5'RACE template switching with UMIs that TCR beta cDNA was made. Restriction of sorting to alpha-beta TCR T cells was accomplished in several experiments using an anti-gamma-delta TCR antibody.

The sequencing used CD4+ T cells sorted from PBMCs, collected less than 13 days after vaccination. The TCR was taken from a man aged 50-60 years who received an inactivated influenza vaccine. The V gene is TRBV6-5, the J gene TRBJ1-4; D may be TRBD1 (5 bases). The CDR3 region is CASSYGGRANEKLFF. CDR3 sequence (DNA): TGTGCCAGCAGTTACGGGGGGAGGGCTAATGAAAAACTGTTTTTT.